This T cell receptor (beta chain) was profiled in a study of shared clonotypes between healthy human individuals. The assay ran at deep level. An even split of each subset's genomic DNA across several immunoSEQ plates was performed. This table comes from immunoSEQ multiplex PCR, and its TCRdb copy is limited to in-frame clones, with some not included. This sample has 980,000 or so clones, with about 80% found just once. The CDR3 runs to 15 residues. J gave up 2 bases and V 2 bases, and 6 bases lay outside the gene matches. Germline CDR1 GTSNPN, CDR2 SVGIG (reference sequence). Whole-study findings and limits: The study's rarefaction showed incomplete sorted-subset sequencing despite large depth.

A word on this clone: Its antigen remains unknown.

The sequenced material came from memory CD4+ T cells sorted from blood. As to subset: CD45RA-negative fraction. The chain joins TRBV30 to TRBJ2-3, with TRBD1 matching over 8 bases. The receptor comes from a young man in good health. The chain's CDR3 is CAWSPGTGNTDTQYF. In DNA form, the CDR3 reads TGTGCCTGGAGTCCCGGGACAGGAAACACAGATACGCAGTATTTT. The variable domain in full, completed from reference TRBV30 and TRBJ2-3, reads SQTIHQWPATLVQPVGSPLSLECTVEGTSNPNLYWYRQAAGRGLQLLFYSVGIGQISSEVPQNLSASRPQDRQFILSSKKLLLSDSGFYLCAWSPGTGNTDTQYFGPGTRLTVL.